Below, 10 T cell receptor beta chains from the same sample are listed, as sequenced in a study of T cell responses to AZD1222 COVID-19 vaccine. The assay was immunoSEQ multiplex PCR, and TCRdb's table has in-frame clones only and misses some. The sample has some 80,000 clones; approximately 85% are singletons. The sequenced sample was peripheral blood, obtained on day 0 of AZD1222 vaccination. The receptors were sampled from an adult in good health.

For this clone: The sample contains more than one DNA sequence encoding this CDR3. The rearrangement links TRBV19 to TRBJ2-7; 9 bases are a match to TRBD1. CDR3 length equals 15 residues. The ends lost 1 base at V and 3 bases at J; junction bases unmatched: 4. Germline V gene lookup returns CDR1 LNHDA and CDR2 SQIVND (reference sequence). The CDR3 protein is CASSIAGTGNYEQYF. DNA for the CDR3: TGTGCCAGTAGTATAGCTGGGACAGGGAACTACGAGCAGTACTTC.

For the CDR3, the DNA is TGTGCCAGCAATATACAGGGGGGAGGCAATCAGCCCCAGCATTTT. Its protein product is CASNIQGGGNQPQHF. The chain recombines TRBV6-6 with TRBJ1-5; 8 bases are shared with TRBD1. The CDR3 length is 15 residues. Trimming at V came to 7 bases and at J to 2 bases, leaving 7 bases not matched to a gene. CDR1 and CDR2 from the germline V gene are MNHNY and SVGAGI (reference sequence).

This rearrangement joins TRBV7-9 to TRBJ1-2; TRBD1 matches 7 bases. Losses at the gene ends were 5 bases for V and 6 bases for J; bases not matched to a gene: 9. Germline V gene sequence: CDR1 SEHNR, CDR2 FQNEAQ (reference sequence). The CDR3 contains 14 residues. Here the CDR3 DNA reads TGTGCCAGCAGCGACAATCGGGACAGTAATGGCTACACCTTC. Amino acids: CASSDNRDSNGYTF.

This chain uses TRBV28 with TRBJ1-2; 7 nucleotides align to TRBD1. Per the germline V gene, CDR1 is MDHEN and CDR2 is SYDVKM. This CDR3 contains 14 residues. J gave up 2 bases and V 6 bases, and 6 bases lay outside the gene matches. CDR3 region: CASRPTGSNYGYTF. CDR3 in DNA: TGTGCCAGCAGACCGACAGGGTCCAACTATGGCTACACCTTC.

Only one count was recorded for this clone. The rearrangement uses TRBV19 and TRBJ2-1; no clear D. This CDR3 contains 12 residues. V lost 0 bases, J lost 9 bases, and 6 bases lay in between. Per germline, CDR1 LNHDA and CDR2 SQIVND (reference sequence). The CDR3 is CASSIDFSEQFF. Written as DNA, the CDR3 is TGTGCCAGTAGTATAGATTTTTCTGAGCAGTTCTTC.

The V call is TRBV7-6, the J call TRBJ2-2; D is possibly TRBD2 (6 bases). Deletions cut 2 bases from V and 1 base from J, with 8 bases between. CDR3 length: 15 residues. Germline lookup yields CDR1 SGHVS and CDR2 FNYEAQ. The CDR3 coding sequence is TGTGCCAGCAGCTTAATGGGGGGGAACACCGGGGAGCTGTTTTTT. It encodes CASSLMGGNTGELFF.

The rearrangement links TRBV11-2 to TRBJ2-7, with a tentative D call TRBD1 (6 bases). The CDR3 is 16 amino acids. V lost 5 bases, J lost 5 bases, and 22 bases lay in between. Germline V gives CDR1 SGHAT, CDR2 FQNNGV. CDR3 in amino acids: CASSPLQGRKVDEQYF. CDR3 nucleotides: TGTGCCAGCAGCCCCCTCCAGGGGCGGAAAGTGGACGAGCAGTACTTC.

The CDR3: CASRGRGVWENIQYF. Written as DNA, the CDR3 is TGTGCCAGCAGGGGCAGGGGAGTTTGGGAAAACATTCAGTACTTC. The chain combines TRBV11-3 with TRBJ2-4; D possibly corresponds to TRBD1 (6 bases). The length of the CDR3 is 15 residues. V lost 6 bases and J 5 bases, leaving 17 bases between the germline ends. The germline gives CDR1 SGHNT, CDR2 YENEEA.

The chain combines TRBV5-1 with TRBJ2-7, with no clear D. The CDR3 has 15 residues. Per the germline V gene, CDR1 is SGHRS and CDR2 is YFSETQ. Trimming left V 0 bases short and J 2 bases short, with 12 bases between. CDR3 region: CASSLVSETPYEQYF. CDR3 sequence (DNA): TGCGCCAGCAGCTTGGTAAGTGAAACGCCCTACGAGCAGTACTTC.

V gene TRBV6-1 combines with J gene TRBJ1-4; D possibly corresponds to TRBD1 (5 bases). Germline CDR1 and CDR2: MNHNS and SASEGT. The CDR3 is made up of 14 amino acids. V was clipped by 3 bases and J by 8 bases, with 13 bases between them. The CDR3 here is CASSDSQGGEKLFF. In nucleotides, the CDR3 is TGTGCCAGCAGTGATTCTCAGGGAGGGGAAAAACTGTTTTTT.